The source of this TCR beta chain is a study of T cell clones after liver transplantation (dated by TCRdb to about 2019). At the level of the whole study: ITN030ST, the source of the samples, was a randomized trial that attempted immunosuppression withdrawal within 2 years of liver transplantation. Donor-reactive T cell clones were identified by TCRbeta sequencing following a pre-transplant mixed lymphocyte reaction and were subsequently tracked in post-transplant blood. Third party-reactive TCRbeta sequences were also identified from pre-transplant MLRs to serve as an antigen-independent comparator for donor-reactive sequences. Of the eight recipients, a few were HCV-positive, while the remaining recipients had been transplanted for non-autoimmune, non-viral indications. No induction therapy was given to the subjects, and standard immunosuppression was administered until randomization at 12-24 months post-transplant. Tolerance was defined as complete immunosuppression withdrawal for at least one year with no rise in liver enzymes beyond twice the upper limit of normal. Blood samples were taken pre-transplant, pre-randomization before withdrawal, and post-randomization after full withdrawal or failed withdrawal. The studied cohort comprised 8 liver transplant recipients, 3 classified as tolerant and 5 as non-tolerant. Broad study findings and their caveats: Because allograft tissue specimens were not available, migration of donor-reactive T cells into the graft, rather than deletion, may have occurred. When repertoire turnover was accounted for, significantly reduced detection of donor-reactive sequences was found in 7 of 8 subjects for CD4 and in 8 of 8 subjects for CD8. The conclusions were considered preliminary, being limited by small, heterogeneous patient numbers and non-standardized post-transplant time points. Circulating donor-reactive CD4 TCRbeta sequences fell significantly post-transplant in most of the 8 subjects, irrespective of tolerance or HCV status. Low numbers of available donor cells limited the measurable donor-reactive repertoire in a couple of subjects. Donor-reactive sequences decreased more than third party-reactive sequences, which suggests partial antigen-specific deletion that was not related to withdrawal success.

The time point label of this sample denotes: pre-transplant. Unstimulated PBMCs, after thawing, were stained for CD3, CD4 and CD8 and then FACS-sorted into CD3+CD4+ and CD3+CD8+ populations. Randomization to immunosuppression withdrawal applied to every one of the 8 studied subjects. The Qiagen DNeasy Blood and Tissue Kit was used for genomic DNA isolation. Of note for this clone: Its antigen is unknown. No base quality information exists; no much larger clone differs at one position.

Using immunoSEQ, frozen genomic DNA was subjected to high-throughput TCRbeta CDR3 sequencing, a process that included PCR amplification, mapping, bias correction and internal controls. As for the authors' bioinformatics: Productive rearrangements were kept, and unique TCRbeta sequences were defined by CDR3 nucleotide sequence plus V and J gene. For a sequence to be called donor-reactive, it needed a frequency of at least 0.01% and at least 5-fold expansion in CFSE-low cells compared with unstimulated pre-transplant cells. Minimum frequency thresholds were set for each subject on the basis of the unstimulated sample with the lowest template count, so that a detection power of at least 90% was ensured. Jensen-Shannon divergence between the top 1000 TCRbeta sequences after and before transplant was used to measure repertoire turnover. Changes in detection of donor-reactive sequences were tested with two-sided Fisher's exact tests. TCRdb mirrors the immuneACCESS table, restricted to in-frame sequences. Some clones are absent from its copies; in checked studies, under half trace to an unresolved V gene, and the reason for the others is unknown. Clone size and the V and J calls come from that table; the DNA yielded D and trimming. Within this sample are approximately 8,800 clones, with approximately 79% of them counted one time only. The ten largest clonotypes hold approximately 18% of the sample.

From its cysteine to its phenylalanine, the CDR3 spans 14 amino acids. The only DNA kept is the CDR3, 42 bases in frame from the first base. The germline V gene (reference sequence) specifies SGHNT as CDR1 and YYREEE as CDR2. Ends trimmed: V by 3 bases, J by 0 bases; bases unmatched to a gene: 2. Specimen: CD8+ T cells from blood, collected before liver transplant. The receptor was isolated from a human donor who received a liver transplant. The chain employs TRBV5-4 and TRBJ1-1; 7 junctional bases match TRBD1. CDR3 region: CASSSTGLNTEAFF. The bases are TGTGCCAGCAGCTCGACAGGGCTGAACACTGAAGCTTTCTTT. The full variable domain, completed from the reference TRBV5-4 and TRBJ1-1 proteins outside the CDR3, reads ETGVTQSPTHLIKTRGQQVTLRCSSQSGHNTVSWYQQALGQGPQFIFQYYREEENGRGNFPPRFSGLQFPNYSSELNVNALELDDSALYLCASSSTGLNTEAFFGQGTRLTVV.